This T cell receptor (beta chain) was documented in a study of early T cells in non-severe SARS-CoV-2 infection (dated by TCRdb to the early 2020s). In terms of the full investigation: Because TCR sequencing relied on bulk RNA taken from unsorted whole blood, pairing of alpha and beta chains was not possible. Here is what the overall study found, with its caveats: VDJdb matching was skewed toward anti-spike CD8 responses, so virus-specific expansions were likely underestimated and private and CD4 specificities were missed.

Measured from the cysteine to the phenylalanine, the CDR3 is 17 residues long. CDR3 DNA only is kept here, 51 bases in frame from base 1. Taken from the germline V gene (reference sequence), the CDR1 and CDR2 loops are DFQATT and SNEGSKA. V and J lose 5 bases and 0 bases, and a span of 23 bases separates them. The study was a case-control design nested within a healthcare worker cohort in London, UK, with weekly nasopharyngeal swab PCR tests and blood sampling. Healthcare workers were recruited between 23 and 31 March 2020, during the week of the UK lockdown, and were followed weekly for up to roughly 15 weeks. The library was built by means of 5' RACE. Sequencing used a NextSeq 500. To correct for sequencing error and PCR bias, the TCR library protocol tagged individual cDNA molecules with unique molecular identifiers. Both TCR alpha and beta chains were sequenced, and tight co-correlation was observed between alpha and beta sequence abundances in each sample. The study's processing was this. Decombinator V4 was used to perform V gene, J gene and CDR3 annotation of TCR sequences. Expanded TCRs were defined as changing significantly between any two time points under a Poisson model with p below 0.0001. TCR abundances were normalised to the total number of TCRs sequenced in each sample and reported as counts per million. TRAV1-2 paired with TRAJ12, TRAJ20 or TRAJ33 defined MAIT TCRs, while TRAV10 paired with TRAJ18 defined iNKT TCRs. VDJdb, accessed 1 November 2021, was searched for CMV, EBV and SARS-CoV-2 annotated TCRs, with TCRs annotated for multiple antigens excluded. TCRdb handled the public reads itself, with Q25 trimming in fastp and clone calling in MiXCR, and kept productive beta chains. Rows are combined by CDR3 protein, so each entry shows the most common genes and DNA. The V and J calls were not made by the authors but by TCRdb's processing. Here the sample has roughly 58,000 distinct CDR3 sequences; 11% occur a single time. Roughly 10% of the sample goes to the ten largest clones.

Concerning this clonotype: Its antigen is unknown. Within one base of it there is no much larger clone, and no base qualities were kept.

The sequence is built from TRBV20-1 and TRBJ2-7; TRBD2 is possibly the D segment (5 matching bases). The clonotype was recovered from an adult who was a healthcare worker with PCR-confirmed SARS-CoV-2 infection or an uninfected control (not recorded which). Input material: whole blood. The CDR3 amino acid sequence is: CSALPAVDSEISYEQYF. The sequence in DNA is TGCAGTGCTCTCCCCGCCGTGGATAGCGAGATCTCCTACGAGCAGTACTTC.